This T cell receptor (beta chain) was sequenced for a study of persistence of HIV-infected CD4 T cells. The study's findings and limits: TCR oligoclonality correlated with proviral oligoclonality in the same sorted populations. Antigen-responding cells were enriched for degenerate expanded CDR3beta sequences. CMV- and Gag-responding cells had lower TCRbeta richness than CD3/CD28-responding cells.

The libraries were made with immunoSEQ version 4 in survey mode. The protocol was immunoSEQ multiplex PCR, while the TCRdb copy is restricted to in-frame clones and leaves out a portion. The table lists under 25,000 clones, roughly 70% of them singletons. About this clone: Its matching antigen is unknown.

Overlapping HIV-1 Gag 15-mer peptides at approximately 0.91 ug per peptide per mL were used. CD4+ T cells upregulating both CD40 ligand and CD69 were sorted as responding cells. There are 17 residues in the CDR3. The germline V and J ends were trimmed by 0 bases and 0 bases, with 12 bases remaining between them. The germline V gene has CDR1 SGHKS and CDR2 YYEKEE (reference sequence). The receptor comes from an adult man with HIV who was CMV-seropositive. The source material was CD4+ T cells sorted from PBMCs after approximately 20-hour stimulation, sampled from a patient who received antiretroviral therapy. This sequence joins TRBV5-5 and TRBJ1-4; the D is unclear. Here the CDR3 reads CASSLVPTGSTNEKLFF. The CDR3 nucleotides read TGTGCCAGCAGCTTGGTTCCGACGGGATCAACTAATGAAAAACTGTTTTTT.